The 14 T cell receptor beta chains in this list originate from one sample, sequenced in a study of blood T cells in healthy people across ages. Primed by a sample-barcoded 5' primer and a J-beta primer mix, a second PCR proceeded for 7 to 11 cycles. TCRdb re-analysed the 5' RACE reads in MiXCR, keeping a single row per CDR3 protein. This sample carries 800,000 to 950,000 distinct CDR3 sequences, around 29% of them seen once, and the ten largest clones take more than 8.5%. The sample was also reused in another study, on T cells of mothers and their children.

The source material was blood. The receptors originated from a woman aged 40 to 49 in good health.

This clonotype has at least ten counts. DNA for the CDR3: TGTGCCAGCAGCCGGACAGGGGAGCAGTACTTC. Its translation is CASSRTGEQYF. J is TRBJ2-7 and V is TRBV3-1; 8 bases align to TRBD1. After removal of 4 bases from V and 7 bases from J, the junction contained 0 bases not matched to a gene. Germline values: CDR1 LGHDT, CDR2 YNNKEL (reference sequence). The CDR3 contains 11 residues.

This clonotype was recorded many times. This chain connects TRBV20-1 to TRBJ1-5; 9 bases map to TRBD1. Unmatched junction bases numbered 4, after V lost 1 base and J lost 3 bases. The CDR3 length is 15 residues. The V gene's germline CDR1 is DFQATT and CDR2 SNEGSKA (reference sequence). CDR3 amino acids: CSARVRTGANQPQHF. In DNA, the CDR3 is TGCAGTGCTAGAGTTAGGACAGGGGCCAATCAGCCCCAGCATTTT.

This clonotype was counted between two and nine times. The chain employs TRBV12-3 or TRBV12-4 and TRBJ1-2; D remains ambiguous. The length of the CDR3 is 12 residues. V dropped 3 bases and J dropped 4 bases, with 6 bases sitting between them. DNA of the CDR3: TGTGCCAGCAGTTTGACGGTCTATGGCTACACCTTC. It codes for CASSLTVYGYTF.

This clonotype has just a few counts. J is TRBJ2-1 and V is TRBV9; the match to TRBD1 covers 7 bases. Trimming at V came to 1 base and at J to 6 bases, leaving 10 bases not matched to a gene. The CDR3 extends over 16 amino acids. Germline loops: CDR1 SGDLS, CDR2 YYNGEE. The CDR3 sequence: CASSVRGGLPSNEQFF. The CDR3 bases are TGTGCCAGCAGCGTACGAGGGGGCCTTCCTTCCAATGAGCAGTTCTTC.

The J gene is TRBJ2-1, the V gene TRBV20-1, with D perhaps matching TRBD1 or TRBD2 (6 bases each). Germline CDR1 and CDR2: DFQATT and SNEGSKA (reference sequence). CDR3 size: 15 residues. Trimming stripped 0 bases from V and 6 bases from J, with 15 bases between. The CDR3 spells CSARDAGGQRNEQFF. DNA of the CDR3: TGCAGTGCTAGAGATGCCGGGGGACAACGCAATGAGCAGTTCTTC.

CDR3: CASSLARVTETQYF. CDR3 nucleotide sequence: TGTGCCAGCAGCTTGGCCCGGGTTACGGAGACCCAGTACTTC. The chain links TRBV5-5 to TRBJ2-5; D unclear. V was pared by 0 bases and J by 5 bases, with 11 bases between. CDR3 size: 14 residues. Germline CDR1 is SGHKS and CDR2 is YYEKEE (reference sequence).

This chain uses TRBV5-1 with TRBJ2-1, with 13 bases matching TRBD2. V shed 0 bases, J shed 0 bases, and the junction held 6 bases outside the gene matches. The CDR3 is 19 amino acids. Germline V gives CDR1 SGHRS, CDR2 YFSETQ. The DNA of the CDR3 is TGCGCCAGCAGCTTGGGACTAGCGGGGGGCCCGAGCTCCTACAATGAGCAGTTCTTC. It codes for CASSLGLAGGPSSYNEQFF.

The V and J genes are TRBV7-2 and TRBJ2-7; 7 bases align to TRBD2. With 8 bases clipped from V and 2 bases from J, the junction kept 6 bases outside the gene matches. The CDR3 totals 13 residues. Germline CDR1 is SGHTA and CDR2 is FQGNSA. The CDR3 DNA sequence: TGTGCCAGCCGAACTAGCGCCGCCTACGAGCAGTACTTC. Amino acids: CASRTSAAYEQYF. The full variable domain, its missing parts supplied by reference TRBV7-2 and TRBJ2-7, is GAGVSQSPSNKVTEKGKDVELRCDPISGHTALYWYRQSLGQGLEFLIYFQGNSAPDKSGLPSDRFSAERTGGSVSTLTIQRTQQEDSAVYLCASRTSAAYEQYFGPGTRLTVT.

The chain is built from TRBV18 and TRBJ1-1; no clear D gene. With 2 bases removed from V and 0 bases from J, the gap between germline ends came to 7 bases. The CDR3 totals 14 residues. Per germline, CDR1 KGHSH and CDR2 LQKENI. The CDR3 DNA reads as TGTGCCAGCTCACCAGCGCAGCTGAACACTGAAGCTTTCTTT. It translates to CASSPAQLNTEAFF.

This clonotype was counted between two and nine times. A much larger clone differs from this one at a single base, so this may be a read error. The rearrangement uses TRBV7-2 and TRBJ2-3; D unclear. The CDR3 extends over 12 amino acids. Germline V gene lookup returns CDR1 SGHTA and CDR2 FQGNSA. The CDR3 sequence: CVSSTYTDTQYF. As DNA, the CDR3 is TGTGTCAGCAGCACCTACACAGATACGCAGTATTTT.

This clonotype was found a few times. V gene TRBV28 combines with J gene TRBJ1-2; D is uncertain. The CDR3 totals 14 residues. V lost 5 bases, J lost 2 bases, and 12 bases lay in between. Germline-derived CDR1 and CDR2 are MDHEN and SYDVKM. CDR3 sequence reads: CASSPRTFNYGYTF. CDR3 bases: TGTGCCAGCAGTCCCAGAACATTCAACTATGGCTACACCTTC.

V and J are TRBV7-9 and TRBJ2-1; D gene unclear. Per the germline V gene, CDR1 is SEHNR and CDR2 is FQNEAQ (reference sequence). Between the trimmed V and J ends, which lost 2 bases and 9 bases, there was a span of 5 bases. The CDR3 spans 11 residues. DNA for the CDR3: TGTGCCAGCAGCTTACCCAGTGAGCAGTTCTTC. Its protein product is CASSLPSEQFF.

This clonotype occurred many times. The rearrangement links TRBV7-2 to TRBJ2-7; TRBD2 matches 12 bases. Germline V gene lookup returns CDR1 SGHTA and CDR2 FQGNSA. The V and J ends lost 5 bases and 0 bases, in that order; junction bases with no gene match: 5. This CDR3 region has 16 residues. CDR3 region: CASSTGLAGTSYEQYF. DNA of the CDR3: TGTGCCAGCAGCACGGGACTAGCGGGTACCTCCTACGAGCAGTACTTC.

This clonotype was seen only a few times. The V call is TRBV6-5, the J call TRBJ2-3; 8 bases are a match to TRBD1. Germline V CDR1 and CDR2: MNHEY, SVGAGI. This CDR3 has 15 residues. The ends lost 7 bases at V and 4 bases at J; junction bases unmatched: 10. CDR3 DNA: TGTGCCAGCACAGTGGGGGACAGGTACCCAGATACGCAGTATTTT. It specifies CASTVGDRYPDTQYF.